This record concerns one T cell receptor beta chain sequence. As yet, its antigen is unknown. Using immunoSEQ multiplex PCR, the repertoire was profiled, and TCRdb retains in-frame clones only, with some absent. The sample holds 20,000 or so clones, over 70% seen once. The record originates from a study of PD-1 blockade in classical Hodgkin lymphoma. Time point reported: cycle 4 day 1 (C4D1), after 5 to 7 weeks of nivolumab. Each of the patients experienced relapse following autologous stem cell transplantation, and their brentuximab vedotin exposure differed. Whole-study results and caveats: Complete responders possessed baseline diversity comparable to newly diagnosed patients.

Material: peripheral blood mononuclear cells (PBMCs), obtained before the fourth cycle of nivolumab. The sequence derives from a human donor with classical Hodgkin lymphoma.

As DNA, the CDR3 is TGTGCCAGCAGCCGATTACAGGGGGGCGGAATAAGGGCCAACGTCCTGACTTTC. It yields the protein CASSRLQGGGIRANVLTF. J is TRBJ2-6 and V is TRBV7-2; 8 bases agree with TRBD1. The length of the CDR3 is 18 residues. V lost 5 bases and J lost 5; bases outside the gene matches: 14. The germline V gene encodes CDR1 SGHTA and CDR2 FQGNSA. Using reference TRBV7-2 and TRBJ2-6 for the parts outside the CDR3, the full variable domain is GAGVSQSPSNKVTEKGKDVELRCDPISGHTALYWYRQSLGQGLEFLIYFQGNSAPDKSGLPSDRFSAERTGGSVSTLTIQRTQQEDSAVYLCASSRLQGGGIRANVLTFGAGSRLTVL.